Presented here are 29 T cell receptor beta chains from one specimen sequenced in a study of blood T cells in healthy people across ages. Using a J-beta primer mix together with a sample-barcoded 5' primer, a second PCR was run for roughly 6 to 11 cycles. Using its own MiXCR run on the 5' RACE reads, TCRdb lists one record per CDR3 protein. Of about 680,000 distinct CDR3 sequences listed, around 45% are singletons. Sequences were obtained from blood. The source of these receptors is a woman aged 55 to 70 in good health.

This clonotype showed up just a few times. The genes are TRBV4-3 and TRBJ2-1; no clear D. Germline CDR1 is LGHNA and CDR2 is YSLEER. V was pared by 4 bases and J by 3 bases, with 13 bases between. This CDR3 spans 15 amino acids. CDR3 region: CASSLGQINYNEQFF. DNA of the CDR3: TGCGCCAGCAGCCTAGGGCAGATAAACTACAATGAGCAGTTCTTC.

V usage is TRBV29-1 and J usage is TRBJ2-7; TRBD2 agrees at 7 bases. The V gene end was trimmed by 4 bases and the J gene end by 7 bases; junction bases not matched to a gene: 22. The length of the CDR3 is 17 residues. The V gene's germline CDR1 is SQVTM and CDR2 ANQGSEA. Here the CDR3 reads CSVVLAEGPRGYNEQYF. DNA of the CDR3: TGCAGCGTTGTTCTAGCGGAGGGCCCTCGGGGGTACAATGAGCAGTACTTC.

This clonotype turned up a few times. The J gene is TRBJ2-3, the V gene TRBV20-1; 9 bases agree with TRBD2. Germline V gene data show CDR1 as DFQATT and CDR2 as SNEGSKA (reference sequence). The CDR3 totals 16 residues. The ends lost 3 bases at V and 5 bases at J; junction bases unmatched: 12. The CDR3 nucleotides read TGCAGTGCTAGGGGGGTCATGGGGACTAGCCTAGATACGCAGTATTTT. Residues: CSARGVMGTSLDTQYF.

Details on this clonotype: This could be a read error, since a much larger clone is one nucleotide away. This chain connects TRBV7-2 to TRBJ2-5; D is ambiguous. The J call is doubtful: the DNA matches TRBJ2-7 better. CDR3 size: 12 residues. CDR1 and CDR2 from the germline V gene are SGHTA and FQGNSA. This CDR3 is CTSSLQRYEQYF. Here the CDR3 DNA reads TGTACCAGCAGCCTTCAGAGGTACGAGCAGTACTTC.

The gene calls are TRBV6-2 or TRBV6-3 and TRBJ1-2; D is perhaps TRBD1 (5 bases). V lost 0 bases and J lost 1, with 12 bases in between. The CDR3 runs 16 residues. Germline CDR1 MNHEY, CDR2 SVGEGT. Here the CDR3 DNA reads TGTGCCAGCAGTTACTCCGGGACGGTATTTAACTATGGCTACACCTTC. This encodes CASSYSGTVFNYGYTF.

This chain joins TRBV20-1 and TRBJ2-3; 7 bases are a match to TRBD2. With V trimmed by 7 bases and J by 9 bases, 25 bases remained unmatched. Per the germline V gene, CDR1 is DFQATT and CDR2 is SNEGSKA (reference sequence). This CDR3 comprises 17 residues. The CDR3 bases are TGCAGTGTCGCCCAGGACTATAGCGGGTATGATGTGGGAACGCAGTATTTT. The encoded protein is CSVAQDYSGYDVGTQYF.

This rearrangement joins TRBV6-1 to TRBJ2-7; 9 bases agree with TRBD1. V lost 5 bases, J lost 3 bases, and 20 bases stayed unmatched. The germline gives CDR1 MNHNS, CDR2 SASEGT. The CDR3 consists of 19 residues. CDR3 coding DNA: TGTGCCAGCAGTATCCGCCTCTCGACCGGGACAGGGTTTTACTACGAGCAGTACTTC. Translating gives CASSIRLSTGTGFYYEQYF.

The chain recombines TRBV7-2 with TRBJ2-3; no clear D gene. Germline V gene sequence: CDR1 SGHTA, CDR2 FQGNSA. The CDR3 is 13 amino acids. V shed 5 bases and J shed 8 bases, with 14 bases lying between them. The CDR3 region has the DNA TGTGCCAGCAGCGCGTCCTTGGGCAGTACGCAGTATTTT. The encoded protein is CASSASLGSTQYF.

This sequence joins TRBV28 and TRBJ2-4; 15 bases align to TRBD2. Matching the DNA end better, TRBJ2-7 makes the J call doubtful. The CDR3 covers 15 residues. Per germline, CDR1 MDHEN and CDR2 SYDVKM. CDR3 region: CASSSGTSGRCEQYF. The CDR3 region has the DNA TGTGCCAGCAGTTCCGGGACTAGCGGGAGGTGCGAGCAGTACTTC.

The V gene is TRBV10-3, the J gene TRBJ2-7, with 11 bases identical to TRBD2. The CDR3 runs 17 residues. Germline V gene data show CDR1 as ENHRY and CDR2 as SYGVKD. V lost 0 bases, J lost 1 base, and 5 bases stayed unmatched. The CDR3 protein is CAISESASGRQSYEQYF. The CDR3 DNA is TGTGCCATCAGTGAGTCGGCTAGCGGGAGGCAGTCCTACGAGCAGTACTTC.

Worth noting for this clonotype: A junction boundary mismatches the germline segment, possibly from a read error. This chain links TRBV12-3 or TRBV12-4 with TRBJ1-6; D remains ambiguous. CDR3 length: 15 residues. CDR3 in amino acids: CASSLNLEDNSLLHF. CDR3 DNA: TGTGCCAGCAGTTTAAACCTTGAGGATAATTCACTCCTCCACTTT.

This CDR3 is CSAPLLKDTQYF. DNA of the CDR3: TGCAGTGCCCCTCTCCTAAAAGATACGCAGTATTTT. The chain joins TRBV20-1 to TRBJ2-3; D not certain. Germline lookup yields CDR1 DFQATT and CDR2 SNEGSKA (reference sequence). The V gene lost 6 bases and the J gene lost 5 bases, with 12 bases spanning the gap. The CDR3 runs 12 residues.

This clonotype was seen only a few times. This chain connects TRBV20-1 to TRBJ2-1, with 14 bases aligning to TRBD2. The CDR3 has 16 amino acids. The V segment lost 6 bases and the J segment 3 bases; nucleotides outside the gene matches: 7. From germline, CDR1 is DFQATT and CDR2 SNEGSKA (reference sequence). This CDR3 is CSATGLAGVSYNEQFF. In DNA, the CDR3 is TGCAGTGCCACGGGACTAGCGGGAGTCAGCTACAATGAGCAGTTCTTC.

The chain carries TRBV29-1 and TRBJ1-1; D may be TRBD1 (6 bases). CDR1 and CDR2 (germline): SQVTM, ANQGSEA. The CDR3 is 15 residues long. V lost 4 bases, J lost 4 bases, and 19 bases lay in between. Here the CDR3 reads CSVGEGGQGTTEAFF. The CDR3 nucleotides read TGCAGCGTTGGTGAGGGGGGGCAGGGGACCACTGAAGCTTTCTTT. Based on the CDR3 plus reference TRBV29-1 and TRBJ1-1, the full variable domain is SAVISQKPSRDICQRGTSLTIQCQVDSQVTMMFWYRQQPGQSLTLIATANQGSEATYESGFVIDKFPISRPNLTFSTLTVSNMSPEDSSIYLCSVGEGGQGTTEAFFGQGTRLTVV.

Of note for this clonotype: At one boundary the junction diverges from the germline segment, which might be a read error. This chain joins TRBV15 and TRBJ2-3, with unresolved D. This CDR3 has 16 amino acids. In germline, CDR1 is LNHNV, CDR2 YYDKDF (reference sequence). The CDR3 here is CATSRDRYGSTDTQYF. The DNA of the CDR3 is TGTGCCACCAGTAGAGATCGGTACGGGTCCACAGATACGCAGTATTTT.

CDR3 region: CSAPLSHEQFF. The CDR3, as DNA: TGCAGTGCTCCCTTATCGCATGAGCAGTTCTTC. The chain couples TRBV20-1 to TRBJ2-1, with no clear D. This CDR3 has 11 residues. CDR1 and CDR2 (germline): DFQATT, SNEGSKA (reference sequence). Trimming left V 5 bases short and J 8 bases short, with 10 bases between.

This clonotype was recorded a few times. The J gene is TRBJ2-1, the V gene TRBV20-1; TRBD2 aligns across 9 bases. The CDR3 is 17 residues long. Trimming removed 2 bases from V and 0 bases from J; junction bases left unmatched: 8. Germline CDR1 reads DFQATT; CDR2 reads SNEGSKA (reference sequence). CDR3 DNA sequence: TGCAGTGCTAGACGGGGACTAGCCTTCCGCTCCTACAATGAGCAGTTCTTC. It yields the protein CSARRGLAFRSYNEQFF.

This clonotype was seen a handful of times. As DNA, the CDR3 is TGTGCCAGCAGCCCCCGACTAGCGGGAGTGGGCGAGCAGTACTTC. It yields the protein CASSPRLAGVGEQYF. V usage is TRBV7-2 and J usage is TRBJ2-7, with 12 bases that match TRBD2. This CDR3 is 15 amino acids long. Unmatched junction bases numbered 8, after V lost 5 bases and J lost 6 bases. The V gene's germline CDR1 is SGHTA and CDR2 FQGNSA.

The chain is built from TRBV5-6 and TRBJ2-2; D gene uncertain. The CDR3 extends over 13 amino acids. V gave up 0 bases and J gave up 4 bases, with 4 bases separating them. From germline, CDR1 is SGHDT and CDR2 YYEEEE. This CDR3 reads CASSLAFTGELFF. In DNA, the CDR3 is TGTGCCAGCAGCTTGGCCTTCACCGGGGAGCTGTTTTTT.

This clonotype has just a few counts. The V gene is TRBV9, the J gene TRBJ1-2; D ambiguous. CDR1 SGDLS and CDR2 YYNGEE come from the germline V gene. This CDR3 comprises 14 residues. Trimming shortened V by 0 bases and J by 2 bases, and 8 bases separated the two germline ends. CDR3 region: CASSVGPGNYGYTF. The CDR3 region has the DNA TGTGCCAGCAGCGTAGGTCCGGGGAACTATGGCTACACCTTC. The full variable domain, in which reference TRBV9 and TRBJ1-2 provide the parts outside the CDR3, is DSGVTQTPKHLITATGQRVTLRCSPRSGDLSVYWYQQSLDQGLQFLIQYYNGEERAKGNILERFSAQQFPDLHSELNLSSLELGDSALYFCASSVGPGNYGYTFGSGTRLTVV.

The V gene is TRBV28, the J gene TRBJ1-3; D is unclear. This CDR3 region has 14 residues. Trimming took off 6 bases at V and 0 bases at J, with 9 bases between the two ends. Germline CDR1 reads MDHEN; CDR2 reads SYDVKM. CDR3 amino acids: CASSKLYSGNTIYF. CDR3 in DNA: TGTGCCAGCAGCAAACTCTACTCTGGAAACACCATATATTTT.

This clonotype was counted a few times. The CDR3 DNA reads as TGTGCCAGCAGTTTATTCGGTAAGAACACTGAAGCTTTCTTT. Its protein is CASSLFGKNTEAFF. The J gene is TRBJ1-1, the V gene TRBV12-3 or TRBV12-4, with unresolved D. The CDR3 totals 14 residues. V lost 2 bases and J 1 base, leaving 8 bases between the germline ends.

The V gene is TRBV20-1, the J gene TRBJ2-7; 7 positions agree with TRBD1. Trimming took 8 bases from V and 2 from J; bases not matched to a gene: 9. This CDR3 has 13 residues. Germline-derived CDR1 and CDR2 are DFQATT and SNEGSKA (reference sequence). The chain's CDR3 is CSQSTGPTYEQYF. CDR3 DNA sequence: TGCAGTCAATCGACAGGGCCAACCTACGAGCAGTACTTC.

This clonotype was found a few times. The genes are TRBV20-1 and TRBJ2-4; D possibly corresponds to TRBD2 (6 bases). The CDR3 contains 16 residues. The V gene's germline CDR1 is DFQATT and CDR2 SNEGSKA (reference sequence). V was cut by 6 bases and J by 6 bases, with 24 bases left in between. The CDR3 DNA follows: TGCAGTGCCGGGACTTCCGAGGGCCGCTGGGTAAACATTCAGTACTTC. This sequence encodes CSAGTSEGRWVNIQYF.

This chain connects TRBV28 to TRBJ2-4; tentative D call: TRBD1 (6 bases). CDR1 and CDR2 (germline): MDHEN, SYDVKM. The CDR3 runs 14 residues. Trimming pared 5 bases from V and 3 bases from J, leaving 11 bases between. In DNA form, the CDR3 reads TGTGCCAGCAGTCCACAGGGAGTCAAAAACATTCAGTACTTC. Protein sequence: CASSPQGVKNIQYF.

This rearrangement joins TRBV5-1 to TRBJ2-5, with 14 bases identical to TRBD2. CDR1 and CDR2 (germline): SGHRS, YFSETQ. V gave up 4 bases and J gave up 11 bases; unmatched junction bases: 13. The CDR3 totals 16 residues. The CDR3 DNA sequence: TGCGCCAGCAGCGCCGGGACTAGCGGGAGTAGAGGGGAGCAGTACTTC. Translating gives CASSAGTSGSRGEQYF. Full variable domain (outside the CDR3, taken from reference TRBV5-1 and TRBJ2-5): KAGVTQTPRYLIKTRGQQVTLSCSPISGHRSVSWYQQTPGQGLQFLFEYFSETQRNKGNFPGRFSGRQFSNSRSEMNVSTLELGDSALYLCASSAGTSGSRGEQYFGPGTRLLVL.

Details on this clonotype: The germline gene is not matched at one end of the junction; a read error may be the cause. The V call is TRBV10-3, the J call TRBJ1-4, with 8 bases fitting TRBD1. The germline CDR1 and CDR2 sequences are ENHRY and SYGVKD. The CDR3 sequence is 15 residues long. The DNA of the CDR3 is TGTGCCATCAGTCAGTCGGGACAGGTTAATGAAAAACTGTTTTTT. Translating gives CAISQSGQVNEKLFF.

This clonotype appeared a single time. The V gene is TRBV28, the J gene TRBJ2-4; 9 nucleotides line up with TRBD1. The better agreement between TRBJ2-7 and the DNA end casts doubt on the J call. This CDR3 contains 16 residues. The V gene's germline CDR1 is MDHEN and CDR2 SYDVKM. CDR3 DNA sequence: TGTGCCAGCAGTTTACCCCGACAGGGGGGATCCTACGAGCAGTACTTC. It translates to CASSLPRQGGSYEQYF.

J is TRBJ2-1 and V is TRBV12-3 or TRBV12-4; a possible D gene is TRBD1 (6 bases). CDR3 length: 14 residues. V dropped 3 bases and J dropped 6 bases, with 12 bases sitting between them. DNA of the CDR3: TGTGCCAGCAGTTTGAATCAGGGGCGCAATGAGCAGTTCTTC. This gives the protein CASSLNQGRNEQFF.